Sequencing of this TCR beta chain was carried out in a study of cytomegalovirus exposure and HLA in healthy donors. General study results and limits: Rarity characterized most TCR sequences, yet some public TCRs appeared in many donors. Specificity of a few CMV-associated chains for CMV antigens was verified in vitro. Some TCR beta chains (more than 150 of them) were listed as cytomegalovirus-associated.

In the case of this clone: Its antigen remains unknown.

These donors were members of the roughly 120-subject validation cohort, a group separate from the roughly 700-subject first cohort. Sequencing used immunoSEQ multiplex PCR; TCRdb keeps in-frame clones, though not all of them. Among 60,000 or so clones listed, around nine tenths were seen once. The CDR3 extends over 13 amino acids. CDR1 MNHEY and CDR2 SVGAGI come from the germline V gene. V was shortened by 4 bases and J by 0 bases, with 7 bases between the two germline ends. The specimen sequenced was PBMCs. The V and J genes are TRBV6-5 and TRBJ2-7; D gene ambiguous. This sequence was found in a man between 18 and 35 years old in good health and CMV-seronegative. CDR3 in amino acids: CASSSGNSYEQYF. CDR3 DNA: TGTGCCAGCAGTTCAGGCAACTCCTACGAGCAGTACTTC.